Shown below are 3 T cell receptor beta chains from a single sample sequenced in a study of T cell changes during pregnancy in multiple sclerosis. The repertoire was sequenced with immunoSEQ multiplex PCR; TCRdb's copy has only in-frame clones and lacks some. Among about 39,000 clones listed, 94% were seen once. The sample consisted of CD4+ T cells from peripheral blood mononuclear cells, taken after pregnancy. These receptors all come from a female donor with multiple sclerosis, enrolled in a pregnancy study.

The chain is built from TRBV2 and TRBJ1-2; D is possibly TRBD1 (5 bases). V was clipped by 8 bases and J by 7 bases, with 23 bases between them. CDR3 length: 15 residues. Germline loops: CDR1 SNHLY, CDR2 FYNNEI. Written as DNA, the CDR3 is TGTGCCAGCTCCCGCGGGGGTAGTTGGTCCGGTGGCTACACCTTC. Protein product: CASSRGGSWSGGYTF. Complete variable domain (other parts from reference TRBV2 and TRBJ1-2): EPEVTQTPSHQVTQMGQEVILRCVPISNHLYFYWYRQILGQKVEFLVSFYNNEISEKSEIFDDQFSVERPDGSNFTLKIRSTKLEDSAMYFCASSRGGSWSGGYTFGSGTRLTVV.

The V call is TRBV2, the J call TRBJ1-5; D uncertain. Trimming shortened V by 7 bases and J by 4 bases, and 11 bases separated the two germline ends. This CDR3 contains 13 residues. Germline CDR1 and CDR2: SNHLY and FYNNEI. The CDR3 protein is CASIQEVNQPQHF. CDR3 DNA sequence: TGTGCCAGCATTCAGGAGGTAAATCAGCCCCAGCATTTT.

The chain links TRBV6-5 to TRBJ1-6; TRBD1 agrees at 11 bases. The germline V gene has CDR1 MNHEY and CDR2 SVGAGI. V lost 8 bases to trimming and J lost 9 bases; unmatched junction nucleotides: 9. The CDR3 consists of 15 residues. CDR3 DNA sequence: TGTGCCAGCGGACGGACAGGGGGCGCAGGTTCACCCCTCCACTTT. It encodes CASGRTGGAGSPLHF.